The clone carrying this T cell receptor (beta chain) was observed once. Clinical histories supplied by participants themselves formed the basis of cohort assignment. TCRdb's table, derived via immunoSEQ multiplex PCR, lists solely in-frame clones and lacks some. The sample lists approximately 240,000 clones, around 87% occurring once. These data are taken from a study of blood T cell repertoires in COVID-19. Study-level information: Collection of acute and convalescent COVID-19 samples took place in the United States, Italy and Spain. The analysed material was cDNA or gDNA that came from T cells, B-cell-depleted T cells, or PBMCs.

V was pared by 3 bases and J by 0 bases, with 15 bases between. Germline V gene lookup returns CDR1 LGHNA and CDR2 YSLEER. The CDR3 loop spans 16 amino acids. The sample taken for sequencing was PBMCs or T cells enriched from blood (not recorded which). The genes are TRBV4-3 and TRBJ2-7, with D possibly TRBD2 on 6 matching bases. The sequence derives from a woman younger than 45 with acute COVID-19. DNA of the CDR3: TGCGCCAGCAGCCAGGACTACACCCGGAGCTCCTACGAGCAGTACTTC. It encodes CASSQDYTRSSYEQYF.